A selection of T cell receptor beta chains follows, all from one sample in a study of blood T cell repertoires in COVID-19. The protocol was immunoSEQ multiplex PCR, while the TCRdb copy is restricted to in-frame clones and leaves out a portion. The sample includes some 390,000 clones, 87% of them seen just once. The sample consisted of peripheral blood. These receptors originate from a woman in her sixties with COVID-19, enrolled during active disease. Each CDR3 is given with its conserved first and last residue. Fields, in order: J gene, D gene, V gene, clone size, CDR3 DNA, CDR3 protein. A D gene is named only where the DNA matches it firmly. Some rows have no size entry. The others give once, few or many, or a class for an expanded clone.

j_call: TRBJ2-2
d_call: -
v_call: TRBV24-1
clone_size: -
cdr3_nt: TGTGCCACCAGTGATCTCAGGGACACCGGGGAGCTGTTTTTT
cdr3_aa: CATSDLRDTGELFF

j_call: TRBJ1-1
d_call: -
v_call: TRBV29-1
clone_size: -
cdr3_nt: TGCAGCGTTTGGGCGCGGGGGGAGGTTGACACTGAAGCTTTCTTT
cdr3_aa: CSVWARGEVDTEAFF

j_call: TRBJ2-4
d_call: TRBD1
v_call: TRBV3-1/TRBV3-2
clone_size: -
cdr3_nt: TGTGCCAGCAGCCAAAAAGTCGACAGGGGTTTAGCCAAAAACATTCAGTACTTC
cdr3_aa: CASSQKVDRGLAKNIQYF

j_call: TRBJ2-5
d_call: -
v_call: TRBV28
clone_size: -
cdr3_nt: TGTGCCAGCAGTCCGGTCGGACAATACCAAGAGACCCAGTACTTC
cdr3_aa: CASSPVGQYQETQYF

j_call: TRBJ1-1
d_call: -
v_call: TRBV2
clone_size: -
cdr3_nt: TGTGCCAGCAGTGAAGCCAGAGGGTCGGGGACTGAAGCTTTCTTT
cdr3_aa: CASSEARGSGTEAFF

j_call: TRBJ1-5
d_call: -
v_call: TRBV6-5
clone_size: -
cdr3_nt: TGTGCCAGCAGTTACTCACGGGATCGAAATCAGCCCCAGCATTTT
cdr3_aa: CASSYSRDRNQPQHF

j_call: TRBJ1-2
d_call: TRBD1
v_call: TRBV5-1
clone_size: -
cdr3_nt: TGCGCCAGCGGCGACCTGACAGGGACTAACTATGGCTACACCTTC
cdr3_aa: CASGDLTGTNYGYTF

j_call: TRBJ1-2
d_call: TRBD1
v_call: TRBV5-1
clone_size: -
cdr3_nt: TGCGCCAGCAGCTCGGACAGGGGCCTGAGAAGTGGTGGCTACACCTTC
cdr3_aa: CASSSDRGLRSGGYTF

j_call: TRBJ1-6
d_call: -
v_call: TRBV2
clone_size: -
cdr3_nt: TGTGCCGGACTAAGGGAAAATTCACCCCTCCACTTT
cdr3_aa: CAGLRENSPLHF

j_call: TRBJ1-4
d_call: -
v_call: TRBV2
clone_size: -
cdr3_nt: TGTGCCAGCACACAAGGAAAGGAGGAAAAACTGTTTTTT
cdr3_aa: CASTQGKEEKLFF

j_call: TRBJ1-6
d_call: -
v_call: TRBV11-2
clone_size: -
cdr3_nt: TGTGCCAGCAGCTTAGGTCCCCCTCCCCTCCACTTT
cdr3_aa: CASSLGPPPLHF

j_call: TRBJ1-6
d_call: TRBD1
v_call: TRBV5-6
clone_size: once
cdr3_nt: TGTGCCAGCAGCTTGGTAGGACAGGGCCATTCACCCCTCCACTTT
cdr3_aa: CASSLVGQGHSPLHF

j_call: TRBJ1-2
d_call: TRBD1
v_call: TRBV30
clone_size: -
cdr3_nt: TGTGCCTGGAGTCGGGGACAGGGTTTACTTGGGGGCTACACCTTC
cdr3_aa: CAWSRGQGLLGGYTF

j_call: TRBJ1-2
d_call: -
v_call: TRBV11-2
clone_size: -
cdr3_nt: TGTGCCAGCAGCATGGACAGTAACTATGGCTACACCTTC
cdr3_aa: CASSMDSNYGYTF

j_call: TRBJ2-3
d_call: TRBD1
v_call: TRBV19
clone_size: -
cdr3_nt: TGTGCCAGTAGCGACCTGGACAGGGGGAAAGATACGCAGTATTTT
cdr3_aa: CASSDLDRGKDTQYF

j_call: TRBJ1-1
d_call: TRBD1
v_call: TRBV27
clone_size: few
cdr3_nt: TGTGCCAGCAGCAGGGACAGGGGGTTATATACTGAAGCTTTCTTT
cdr3_aa: CASSRDRGLYTEAFF

j_call: TRBJ2-5
d_call: TRBD1
v_call: TRBV30
clone_size: -
cdr3_nt: TGTGCCTGGGCACAGGGGTCAACCCAGTACTTC
cdr3_aa: CAWAQGSTQYF

j_call: TRBJ2-1
d_call: -
v_call: TRBV19
clone_size: once
cdr3_nt: TGTGCCAGCATGGGTAACAGAAAATTCTACAATGAGCAGTTCTTC
cdr3_aa: CASMGNRKFYNEQFF

j_call: TRBJ2-3
d_call: -
v_call: TRBV7-3
clone_size: once
cdr3_nt: TGTGCCAGCAGCCCCGGGTTAGATACGCAGTATTTT
cdr3_aa: CASSPGLDTQYF

j_call: TRBJ1-1
d_call: TRBD1
v_call: TRBV9
clone_size: -
cdr3_nt: TGTGCCAGCAGCGCACGACAGGGTAACTTTGAAGCTTTCTTT
cdr3_aa: CASSARQGNFEAFF

j_call: TRBJ1-5
d_call: -
v_call: TRBV6-5
clone_size: few
cdr3_nt: TGTGCCAGCAGCAACAGTATCAATCAGCCCCAGCATTTT
cdr3_aa: CASSNSINQPQHF

j_call: TRBJ2-3
d_call: TRBD2
v_call: TRBV14
clone_size: -
cdr3_nt: TGTGCCAGCAGCCGAGGGCCTAGCGGGGACCGCACAGATACGCAGTATTTT
cdr3_aa: CASSRGPSGDRTDTQYF

j_call: TRBJ1-2
d_call: TRBD1
v_call: TRBV5-1
clone_size: -
cdr3_nt: TGCGCCAGCAGCTCCAGGGTGGGACAGGGGTATGGCTACACCTTC
cdr3_aa: CASSSRVGQGYGYTF

j_call: TRBJ1-1
d_call: -
v_call: TRBV5-8
clone_size: -
cdr3_nt: TGTGCCAGCATATATTCTGCGGGGCACACTGAAGCTTTCTTT
cdr3_aa: CASIYSAGHTEAFF

j_call: TRBJ1-2
d_call: TRBD1
v_call: TRBV28
clone_size: -
cdr3_nt: TGTGCCAGCAGTCGATCGACAGGGTACTATGGCTACACCTTC
cdr3_aa: CASSRSTGYYGYTF

j_call: TRBJ2-7
d_call: -
v_call: TRBV5-1
clone_size: -
cdr3_nt: TGCGCCAGCAGGCCCGGGTCTACGCTTCTCTACGAGCAGTACTTC
cdr3_aa: CASRPGSTLLYEQYF

j_call: TRBJ1-2
d_call: -
v_call: TRBV19
clone_size: -
cdr3_nt: TGTGCCAGTAACGGCGGGCAAAACTATGGCTACACCTTC
cdr3_aa: CASNGGQNYGYTF

j_call: TRBJ2-1
d_call: -
v_call: TRBV5-6
clone_size: -
cdr3_nt: TGTGCCAGCAGCTTGGGTCAGGGCGCCAATGAGCAGTTCTTC
cdr3_aa: CASSLGQGANEQFF

j_call: TRBJ1-2
d_call: -
v_call: TRBV28
clone_size: -
cdr3_nt: TGTGCCAGCGAACCCGTAGGACTTATGGCCTATGGCTACACCTTC
cdr3_aa: CASEPVGLMAYGYTF

j_call: TRBJ2-3
d_call: TRBD2
v_call: TRBV2
clone_size: -
cdr3_nt: TGTGCCAGCAGTTTTGGGCTAGCGGGGACCACAGATACGCAGTATTTT
cdr3_aa: CASSFGLAGTTDTQYF

j_call: TRBJ1-6
d_call: TRBD1
v_call: TRBV14
clone_size: -
cdr3_nt: TGTGCCAGAGAATCAGGGGGCTCAAATAATTCACCCCTCCACTTT
cdr3_aa: CARESGGSNNSPLHF

j_call: TRBJ2-5
d_call: -
v_call: TRBV2
clone_size: -
cdr3_nt: TGTGCCAGCAGGATACGAGACAACCAAGAGACCCAGTACTTC
cdr3_aa: CASRIRDNQETQYF

j_call: TRBJ1-1
d_call: -
v_call: TRBV29-1
clone_size: -
cdr3_nt: TGCAGCGTTGAAGATCCCTCACAGGGTCCGAACACTGAAGCTTTCTTT
cdr3_aa: CSVEDPSQGPNTEAFF

j_call: TRBJ1-6
d_call: -
v_call: TRBV7-9
clone_size: once
cdr3_nt: TGTGCCAGCAGCTTACTCTTACAGAACATCTCACCCCTCCACTTT
cdr3_aa: CASSLLLQNISPLHF

j_call: TRBJ1-1
d_call: -
v_call: TRBV5-1
clone_size: -
cdr3_nt: TGCGCCAGCAGCTTGGCCGTGGAGGGAACTGAAGCTTTCTTT
cdr3_aa: CASSLAVEGTEAFF

j_call: TRBJ1-2
d_call: TRBD1
v_call: TRBV28
clone_size: -
cdr3_nt: TGTGCCAGCAGTTTTCTGACAGGGAATAATGGCTACACCTTC
cdr3_aa: CASSFLTGNNGYTF

j_call: TRBJ2-1
d_call: TRBD1
v_call: TRBV4-1
clone_size: -
cdr3_nt: TGCGCCAGCAGCCCGCGGACAGGGCCATATGAGCAGTTCTTC
cdr3_aa: CASSPRTGPYEQFF

j_call: TRBJ2-7
d_call: TRBD1
v_call: TRBV15
clone_size: -
cdr3_nt: TGTGCCACCAGCAGAGGATCAGGACAGGGGAACGAGCAGTACTTC
cdr3_aa: CATSRGSGQGNEQYF

j_call: TRBJ2-2
d_call: TRBD1
v_call: TRBV7-9
clone_size: few
cdr3_nt: TGTGCCAGCAGCTTGGGGACAGCGAACACCGGGGAGCTGTTTTTT
cdr3_aa: CASSLGTANTGELFF

j_call: TRBJ1-1
d_call: -
v_call: TRBV4-1
clone_size: -
cdr3_nt: TGTGCCAGCAGCCAAGATTGGGCAGGGGTAAGGCCTGAAGCTTTCTTT
cdr3_aa: CASSQDWAGVRPEAFF

j_call: TRBJ1-5
d_call: TRBD1
v_call: TRBV6-1
clone_size: -
cdr3_nt: TGTGCCAGCAGTGAAGTGGGGACAGGGTACAATCAGCCCCAGCATTTT
cdr3_aa: CASSEVGTGYNQPQHF

j_call: TRBJ1-1
d_call: TRBD1
v_call: TRBV2
clone_size: -
cdr3_nt: TGTGCCAGCAGGGCGACAGGGGTTCTGTACACTGAAGCTTTCTTT
cdr3_aa: CASRATGVLYTEAFF

j_call: TRBJ2-1
d_call: TRBD2
v_call: TRBV5-6
clone_size: once
cdr3_nt: TGTGCCAGCAGCCTCCGGACTAGGAGGGGCAATGAGCAGTTCTTC
cdr3_aa: CASSLRTRRGNEQFF

j_call: TRBJ1-1
d_call: -
v_call: TRBV7-3
clone_size: few
cdr3_nt: TGTGCCAGCAGCTTACAGGGGAACACTGAAGCTTTCTTT
cdr3_aa: CASSLQGNTEAFF

j_call: TRBJ2-7
d_call: -
v_call: TRBV5-8
clone_size: -
cdr3_nt: TGTGCCAGCAGCTTGGTAGGCGGGGGCCACTACGAGCAGTACTTC
cdr3_aa: CASSLVGGGHYEQYF

j_call: TRBJ1-6
d_call: TRBD1
v_call: TRBV2
clone_size: few
cdr3_nt: TGTGCCAGCAGAGGAACTCAGGGGGCAGGTAATTCACCCCTCCACTTT
cdr3_aa: CASRGTQGAGNSPLHF

j_call: TRBJ2-7
d_call: TRBD1
v_call: TRBV6-5
clone_size: -
cdr3_nt: TGTGCCAGCTCTCACCGGGACAGGCCCTACGAGCAGTACTTC
cdr3_aa: CASSHRDRPYEQYF

j_call: TRBJ1-5
d_call: -
v_call: TRBV12-3/TRBV12-4
clone_size: many
cdr3_nt: TGTGCCAGCAAAACAGGAGGGAGTCAGCCCCAGCATTTT
cdr3_aa: CASKTGGSQPQHF

j_call: TRBJ1-1
d_call: TRBD1
v_call: TRBV29-1
clone_size: few
cdr3_nt: TGCAGCCCAGATGACAGGGCAACTTTCGGGAACACTGAAGCTTTCTTT
cdr3_aa: CSPDDRATFGNTEAFF

j_call: TRBJ1-1
d_call: -
v_call: TRBV18
clone_size: -
cdr3_nt: TGTGCCAGCTCACCCACGGGAGAAGACACTGAAGCTTTCTTT
cdr3_aa: CASSPTGEDTEAFF

j_call: TRBJ2-3
d_call: -
v_call: TRBV5-6
clone_size: -
cdr3_nt: TGTGCCAGCAGCTTGCGACAGGAGATCACAGATACGCAGTATTTT
cdr3_aa: CASSLRQEITDTQYF

j_call: TRBJ2-3
d_call: -
v_call: TRBV7-7
clone_size: -
cdr3_nt: TGTGCCAGCAGCTTTACGGGGAGCACAGATACGCAGTATTTT
cdr3_aa: CASSFTGSTDTQYF

j_call: TRBJ1-1
d_call: -
v_call: TRBV5-5
clone_size: -
cdr3_nt: TGTGCCAGCAGCCAGGAGGCTGCCGTAAACACTGAAGCTTTCTTT
cdr3_aa: CASSQEAAVNTEAFF

j_call: TRBJ2-2
d_call: -
v_call: TRBV7-6
clone_size: -
cdr3_nt: TGTGCCAGCAGCTTAGTGCCCGGGAACACCGGGGAGCTGTTTTTT
cdr3_aa: CASSLVPGNTGELFF

j_call: TRBJ1-6
d_call: -
v_call: TRBV30
clone_size: -
cdr3_nt: TGTGCCTGGAGTGCGTATCTGAGCTCCTATAATTCACCCCTCCACTTT
cdr3_aa: CAWSAYLSSYNSPLHF

j_call: TRBJ2-2
d_call: -
v_call: TRBV5-1
clone_size: -
cdr3_nt: TGCGCCAGCAGCTCGGGACTGCTCGACACCGGGGAGCTGTTTTTT
cdr3_aa: CASSSGLLDTGELFF

j_call: TRBJ2-3
d_call: -
v_call: TRBV6-2/TRBV6-3
clone_size: -
cdr3_nt: TGTGCCAGCAGTTACAAGGCAGGGGGGACAGATACGCAGTATTTT
cdr3_aa: CASSYKAGGTDTQYF

j_call: TRBJ1-2
d_call: TRBD1
v_call: TRBV9
clone_size: -
cdr3_nt: TGTGCCAGCAGCGCAAAGGGACAGTCCTATGGCTACACCTTC
cdr3_aa: CASSAKGQSYGYTF

j_call: TRBJ2-1
d_call: TRBD2
v_call: TRBV5-4
clone_size: few
cdr3_nt: TGTGCCAGCAGTAAAGGACTAGCGGGGACCGACAATGAGCAGTTCTTC
cdr3_aa: CASSKGLAGTDNEQFF

j_call: TRBJ1-6
d_call: -
v_call: TRBV7-2
clone_size: -
cdr3_nt: TGTGCCAGCAGCTTAGACAGGGCAGTTAATTCACCCCTCCACTTT
cdr3_aa: CASSLDRAVNSPLHF